This TCR beta chain emerged from a study of shared clonotypes between healthy human individuals. Study-wide results and caveats: Donor clonotype sharing was expected to depend on sequencing depth. Shared clonotypes across all four donors exceeded non-shared ones in generation probability.

Comment on this clone: Its antigen is as yet unknown.

Replicate sorted-subset PCRs were loaded with around 200 ng DNA, approximately 31,000 T cell genomes. Per the study methods: For the immunoSEQ data, sequences were junction-only without quality scores, so filtering differed. Assay: immunoSEQ multiplex PCR; the TCRdb copy retains only in-frame clones and omits some. The DNA was the basis for D and trimming; V, J and clone size are from that table. The table shows just over 95,000 clones, with about two thirds occurring only once. The ends lost 6 bases at V and 6 bases at J; junction bases unmatched: 8. CDR3 length: 14 residues. Germline V lookup: CDR1 MGHDK, CDR2 SYGVNS.

J is TRBJ2-3 and V is TRBV25-1; TRBD1 matches 8 bases. The sequenced sample was memory CD8+ T cells sorted from blood. The subset is: CD45RO+ cells pooled with CCR7-negative TemRA cells. The sequence was collected from a man aged 25 to 40 in good health. The CDR3 sequence: CASSQGQGPDTQYF. The CDR3, as DNA: TGTGCCAGCAGCCAAGGACAGGGCCCCGATACGCAGTATTTT.